This T cell receptor beta chain was observed in a study of T cell responses to AZD1222 COVID-19 vaccine. Findings of the study overall: Epitopes outside B.1.351 and B.1.1.7 mutated regions reportedly drew nearly half of spike TCRs. The study identified only five to seven AZD1222 recipients as seropositive at baseline.

With regard to this clone: What it recognizes is unknown.

Sequencing used immunoSEQ multiplex PCR; TCRdb keeps in-frame clones, though not all of them. The sample includes 150,000 to 160,000 clones, about 92% of them seen just once. V lost 11 bases to trimming and J lost 5 bases; unmatched junction nucleotides: 16. Germline lookup yields CDR1 LNHDA and CDR2 SQIVND (reference sequence). The CDR3 totals 15 residues. The sequencing used peripheral blood, collected on day 0 of AZD1222 vaccination. The chain employs TRBV19 and TRBJ2-7, with 9 bases identical to TRBD1. The TCR was taken from an adult in good health. The CDR3 is CASSDPGQGRDEQYF. The CDR3 DNA reads TGTGCCTCCTCAGACCCGGGACAGGGTAGGGACGAGCAGTACTTC.